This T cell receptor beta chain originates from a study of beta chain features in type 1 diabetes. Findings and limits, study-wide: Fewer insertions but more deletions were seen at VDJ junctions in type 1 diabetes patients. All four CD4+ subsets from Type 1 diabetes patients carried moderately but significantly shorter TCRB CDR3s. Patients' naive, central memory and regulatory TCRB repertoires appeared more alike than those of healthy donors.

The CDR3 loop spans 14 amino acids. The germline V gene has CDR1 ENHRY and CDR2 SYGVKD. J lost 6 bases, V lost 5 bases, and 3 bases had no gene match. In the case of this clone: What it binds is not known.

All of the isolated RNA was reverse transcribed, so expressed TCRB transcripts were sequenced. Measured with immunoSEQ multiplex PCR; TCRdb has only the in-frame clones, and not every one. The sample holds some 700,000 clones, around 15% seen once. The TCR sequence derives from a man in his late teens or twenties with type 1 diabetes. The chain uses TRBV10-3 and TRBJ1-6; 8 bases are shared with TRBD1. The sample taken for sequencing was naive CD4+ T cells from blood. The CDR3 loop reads CAISKGQVNSPLHF. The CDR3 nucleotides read TGTGCCATCAGTAAGGGACAGGTTAATTCACCCCTCCACTTT.